Given below is one T cell receptor (beta chain) in context. This specimen comes from a study of T cell repertoires in cytomegalovirus infection. Germline assignment: CDR1 MNHEY and CDR2 SMNVEV (reference sequence). The CDR3 totals 16 residues. Between the trimmed V and J ends, which lost 6 bases and 1 base, there was a span of 18 bases. MiXCR was run by TCRdb on the reads, yielding one entry per CDR3 protein. In the table there are about 230,000 distinct CDR3 sequences, about 5.9% of which are singletons. The sequenced sample was PBMCs. This receptor was identified in a human donor in good health (CMV status not recorded). Some clones in this sample may be carry-over from other donors' samples. The chain uses TRBV27 and TRBJ1-1; D may be TRBD1 (5 bases). In DNA, the CDR3 is TGTGCCAGCAGCCCACAGGCGGCCCGGGGGAACACTGAAGCTTTCTTT. Translation gives CASSPQAARGNTEAFF.